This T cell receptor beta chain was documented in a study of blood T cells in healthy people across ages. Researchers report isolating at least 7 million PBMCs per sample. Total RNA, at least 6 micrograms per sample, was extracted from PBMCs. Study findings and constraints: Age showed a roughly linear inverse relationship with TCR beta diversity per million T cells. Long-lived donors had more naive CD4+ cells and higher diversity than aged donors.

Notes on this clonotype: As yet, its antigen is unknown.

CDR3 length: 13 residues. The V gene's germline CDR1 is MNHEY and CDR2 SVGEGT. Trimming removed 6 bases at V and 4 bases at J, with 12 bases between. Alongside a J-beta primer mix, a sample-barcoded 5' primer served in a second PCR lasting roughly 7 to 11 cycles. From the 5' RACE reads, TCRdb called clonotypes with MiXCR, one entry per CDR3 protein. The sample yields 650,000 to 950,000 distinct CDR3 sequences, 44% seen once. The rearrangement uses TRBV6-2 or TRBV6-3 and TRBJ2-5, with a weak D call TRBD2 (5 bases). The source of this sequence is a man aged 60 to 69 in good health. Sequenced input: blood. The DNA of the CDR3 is TGTGCCAGCAGAAAGTCTGGAGGAGAGACCCAGTACTTC. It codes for CASRKSGGETQYF.